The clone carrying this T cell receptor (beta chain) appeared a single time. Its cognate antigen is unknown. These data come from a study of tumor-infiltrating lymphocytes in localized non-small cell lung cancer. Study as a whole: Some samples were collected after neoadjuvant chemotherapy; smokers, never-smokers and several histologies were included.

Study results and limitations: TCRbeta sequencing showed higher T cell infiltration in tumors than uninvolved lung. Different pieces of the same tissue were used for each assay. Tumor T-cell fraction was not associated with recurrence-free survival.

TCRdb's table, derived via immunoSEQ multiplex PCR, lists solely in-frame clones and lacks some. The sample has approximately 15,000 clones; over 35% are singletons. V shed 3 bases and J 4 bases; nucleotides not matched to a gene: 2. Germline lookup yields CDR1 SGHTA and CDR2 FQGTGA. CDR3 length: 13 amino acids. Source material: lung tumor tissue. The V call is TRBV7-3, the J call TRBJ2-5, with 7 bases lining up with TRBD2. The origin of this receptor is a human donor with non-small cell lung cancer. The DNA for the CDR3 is TGTGCCAGCAGCTTGAGGGAGGGAGAGACCCAGTACTTC. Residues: CASSLREGETQYF.